This T cell receptor (beta chain) was recovered during a study of a mutant IDH1 vaccine in newly diagnosed glioma (dated by TCRdb to the early 2020s). Looking at the study overall: Eight vaccinations were administered to patients in weeks 1, 3, 5, 7, 11, 15, 19 and 23, corresponding to visits V03 through V10. Peripheral blood samples were drawn at six visits, namely V03 (baseline), V05, V07, V10, V12 and V13. The approximately 30 treated patients were around 62% male and 37.5% female, with a mean age of roughly 40 years. Before enrollment, patients had received standard therapy of radiotherapy alone, temozolomide alone, or radiochemotherapy with temozolomide; most received the combination. Vaccination was initiated 4-6 weeks after radiotherapy alone, or concurrently with temozolomide cycles in the chemotherapy-containing groups. For exploratory analyses, about two dozen treated patients had longitudinal TCRB deep sequencing done wherever samples were available. Here is what the overall study found, with its caveats: It was noted by the authors that analyses of patient blood samples could not be reproduced owing to sample limitations. Selection of PBMC samples for TCRB deep sequencing was based on availability. Vaccine-induced immune responses across multiple MHC alleles were detected in approximately 93% of patients. Pseudoprogression appeared unrelated to alterations in the top peripheral T cell clonotypes detected by TCRB sequencing.

The table lists this clone with a few counts. The antigen this receptor binds is unknown. Base quality data are lacking; no much larger clone is found one base away. Library preparation used the immunoSEQ multiplex PCR assay. Rearranged TCR beta chain sequences were amplified using the hsTCRB Kit according to the manufacturer's protocol. An Illumina MiSeq was used to sequence the TCRB libraries. As for the original processing: The kit vendor's proprietary platform handled demultiplexing, trimming and gene mapping. TCRdb provides this immuneACCESS table in a form limited to in-frame rearrangements. Some clones are lacking; in checked studies, under half of them reflect an unresolved V gene, and why the rest are absent is not known. Clonal size and the V and J genes are those of that table, whereas D and trimming came from the DNA. Recorded for this sample are tens of thousands of clones; approximately 83% of them occurred a single time. The top ten hold 1.7% of the sample.

Read against the paper, the sample's time point label means: week 5, during vaccination. Each vaccine dose, consisting of 300 ug of a 20-mer mutant IDH1 peptide in Montanide, was administered subcutaneously with topical imiquimod. Donors had newly diagnosed WHO grade 3 or 4 IDH1-mutant astrocytomas with loss of nuclear ATRX. The samples were drawn from NOA16, a multicentre, single-arm, open-label phase I trial in Germany that tested a mutant IDH1 peptide vaccine in humans for the first time. Genomic DNA for TCRB sequencing was extracted from EDTA blood using the DNeasy Blood and Tissue Kit. CDR1 is given as SGHKS and CDR2 as YYEKEE, both from the germline V gene (reference sequence). The CDR3, cysteine through phenylalanine, is 16 amino acids long. CDR3 DNA is the only sequence kept; it has 48 bases, read in frame from the first base. Trimming takes 4 bases off V and 0 bases off J; junction bases not matched to a gene: 6.

The source material was PBMCs, sampled from a glioma patient whose treatment included an IDH1 peptide vaccine. This receptor was obtained from a man in his forties with glioma. The rearranged chain carries TRBV5-5 and TRBJ2-3; a stretch of 9 junction bases matches TRBD2. The nucleotide sequence is given as TGTGCCAGCAGCGGGGAGACTAGCGGTAGCACAGATACGCAGTATTTT. Protein translation: CASSGETSGSTDTQYF.